These 12 T cell receptor beta chains came from one sample sequenced in a study of blood T cell repertoires in COVID-19. The method was immunoSEQ multiplex PCR; TCRdb's version includes in-frame clones alone and lacks a portion of them. The sample holds around 700,000 clones; approximately 90% are singletons and the top ten take over 0.2%. Material: peripheral blood. These receptors originate from a woman between 18 and 29 years old with acute or convalescent COVID-19.

The chain couples TRBV18 to TRBJ2-1; 11 bases are a match to TRBD1. J gave up 9 bases and V 5 bases, and 12 bases lay outside the gene matches. This CDR3 spans 16 amino acids. CDR1 KGHSH and CDR2 LQKENI come from the germline V gene. Here the CDR3 reads CASSSETRGQGGEQFF. In DNA, the CDR3 is TGTGCCAGCTCATCTGAAACCCGGGGACAGGGGGGTGAGCAGTTCTTC.

The gene calls are TRBV19 and TRBJ1-5; no reliable D call. V dropped 1 base and J dropped 3 bases, with 10 bases sitting between them. CDR3 length: 15 amino acids. Germline V gives CDR1 LNHDA, CDR2 SQIVND (reference sequence). As DNA, the CDR3 is TGTGCCAGTAGTATAGCAGCGCGGCTCAATCAGCCCCAGCATTTT. The encoded protein is CASSIAARLNQPQHF. Drawing the rest from reference TRBV19 and TRBJ1-5, the complete variable domain is DGGITQSPKYLFRKEGQNVTLSCEQNLNHDAMYWYRQDPGQGLRLIYYSQIVNDFQKGDIAEGYSVSREKKESFPLTVTSAQKNPTAFYLCASSIAARLNQPQHFGDGTRLSIL.

The chain has TRBV9 and TRBJ2-7; possibly TRBD2 for D (6 bases). The CDR3 has 13 residues. Germline values: CDR1 SGDLS, CDR2 YYNGEE. Deletions cut 4 bases from V and 6 bases from J, with 14 bases between. The CDR3 here is CASSQTGGSEQYF. The CDR3 bases are TGTGCCAGCAGCCAAACCGGGGGTTCCGAGCAGTACTTC.

The chain joins TRBV6-5 to TRBJ1-2; D is uncertain. Trimming removed 0 bases from V and 8 bases from J, with 19 bases in between. CDR1 and CDR2 from the germline V gene are MNHEY and SVGAGI. CDR3 length: 16 amino acids. CDR3 nucleotides: TGTGCCAGCAGTTACTCGATGAGACACCAACCCTTAGGCTACACCTTC. This gives the protein CASSYSMRHQPLGYTF.

V usage is TRBV7-2 and J usage is TRBJ2-7; 12 bases line up with TRBD2. The CDR3 has 18 residues. Germline V gene sequence: CDR1 SGHTA, CDR2 FQGNSA. The V and J ends lost 5 bases and 4 bases, in that order; junction bases with no gene match: 15. The CDR3 nucleotides read TGTGCCAGCAGCATTACGGGACTAGCGGGCGGGACCCTATACGAGCAGTACTTC. Protein: CASSITGLAGGTLYEQYF.

This chain uses TRBV4-3 with TRBJ2-2; 8 bases map to TRBD1. The J segment lost 9 bases and the V segment lost 1 base, leaving 13 bases of the junction unmatched. Germline V CDR1 and CDR2: LGHNA, YSLEER. This CDR3 comprises 17 residues. The CDR3 region is CASSQGEDRDPGRELFF. Here the CDR3 DNA reads TGCGCCAGCAGCCAAGGGGAGGACAGGGACCCAGGGAGGGAGCTGTTTTTT.

This chain uses TRBV9 with TRBJ2-2; 11 nucleotides match TRBD1. J gave up 5 bases and V 4 bases, and 7 bases lay outside the gene matches. Germline assignment: CDR1 SGDLS and CDR2 YYNGEE. This CDR3 is built from 16 residues. The CDR3 bases are TGTGCCAGCAGCCCACCCGGACAGGGGGCGACCGGGGAGCTGTTTTTT. This codes for CASSPPGQGATGELFF.

The chain is built from TRBV6-1 and TRBJ2-1; D may be TRBD2 (5 bases). Trimming left V 3 bases short and J 9 bases short, with 18 bases between. Germline-derived CDR1 and CDR2 are MNHNS and SASEGT. This CDR3 has 15 amino acids. The CDR3 sequence is CASSEVEGYSGEQFF. CDR3 coding DNA: TGTGCCAGCAGTGAGGTAGAGGGCTATTCAGGTGAGCAGTTCTTC.

V is TRBV4-3 and J is TRBJ2-7, with 7 bases fitting TRBD2. The germline CDR1 and CDR2 sequences are LGHNA and YSLEER. The CDR3 spans 14 residues. The junction had 2 bases not matched to a gene; V was cut back by 0 bases and J by 3 bases. The CDR3 coding sequence is TGCGCCAGCAGCCAAGAGGCGGGAGACTACGAGCAGTACTTC. Amino acid sequence: CASSQEAGDYEQYF.

The J gene is TRBJ1-2, the V gene TRBV19, with unresolved D. V was cut by 4 bases and J by 4 bases, with 19 bases left in between. The CDR3 runs to 16 residues. CDR1 is LNHDA, CDR2 SQIVND, per germline (reference sequence). CDR3 DNA sequence: TGTGCCAGTAGTACCCCTGACAAGGGCGGGAGCTATGGCTACACCTTC. Translating it yields CASSTPDKGGSYGYTF.

The V and J genes are TRBV19 and TRBJ1-3, with D unclear. The germline V and J ends were trimmed by 3 bases and 0 bases, with 6 bases remaining between them. This CDR3 spans 14 amino acids. From germline, CDR1 is LNHDA and CDR2 SQIVND (reference sequence). The CDR3: CASSIQDSGNTIYF. The CDR3 region has the DNA TGTGCCAGTAGTATTCAGGACTCTGGAAACACCATATATTTT.

The V call is TRBV4-1, the J call TRBJ2-1; possible D gene TRBD2, 5 bases. The CDR3 spans 14 residues. Trimming left V 2 bases short and J 5 bases short, with 10 bases between. CDR1 and CDR2 (germline): MGHRA, YSYEKL. This chain's CDR3 is CASSQPRRNNEQFF. Written as DNA, the CDR3 is TGCGCCAGCAGCCAACCCCGGAGGAACAATGAGCAGTTCTTC.